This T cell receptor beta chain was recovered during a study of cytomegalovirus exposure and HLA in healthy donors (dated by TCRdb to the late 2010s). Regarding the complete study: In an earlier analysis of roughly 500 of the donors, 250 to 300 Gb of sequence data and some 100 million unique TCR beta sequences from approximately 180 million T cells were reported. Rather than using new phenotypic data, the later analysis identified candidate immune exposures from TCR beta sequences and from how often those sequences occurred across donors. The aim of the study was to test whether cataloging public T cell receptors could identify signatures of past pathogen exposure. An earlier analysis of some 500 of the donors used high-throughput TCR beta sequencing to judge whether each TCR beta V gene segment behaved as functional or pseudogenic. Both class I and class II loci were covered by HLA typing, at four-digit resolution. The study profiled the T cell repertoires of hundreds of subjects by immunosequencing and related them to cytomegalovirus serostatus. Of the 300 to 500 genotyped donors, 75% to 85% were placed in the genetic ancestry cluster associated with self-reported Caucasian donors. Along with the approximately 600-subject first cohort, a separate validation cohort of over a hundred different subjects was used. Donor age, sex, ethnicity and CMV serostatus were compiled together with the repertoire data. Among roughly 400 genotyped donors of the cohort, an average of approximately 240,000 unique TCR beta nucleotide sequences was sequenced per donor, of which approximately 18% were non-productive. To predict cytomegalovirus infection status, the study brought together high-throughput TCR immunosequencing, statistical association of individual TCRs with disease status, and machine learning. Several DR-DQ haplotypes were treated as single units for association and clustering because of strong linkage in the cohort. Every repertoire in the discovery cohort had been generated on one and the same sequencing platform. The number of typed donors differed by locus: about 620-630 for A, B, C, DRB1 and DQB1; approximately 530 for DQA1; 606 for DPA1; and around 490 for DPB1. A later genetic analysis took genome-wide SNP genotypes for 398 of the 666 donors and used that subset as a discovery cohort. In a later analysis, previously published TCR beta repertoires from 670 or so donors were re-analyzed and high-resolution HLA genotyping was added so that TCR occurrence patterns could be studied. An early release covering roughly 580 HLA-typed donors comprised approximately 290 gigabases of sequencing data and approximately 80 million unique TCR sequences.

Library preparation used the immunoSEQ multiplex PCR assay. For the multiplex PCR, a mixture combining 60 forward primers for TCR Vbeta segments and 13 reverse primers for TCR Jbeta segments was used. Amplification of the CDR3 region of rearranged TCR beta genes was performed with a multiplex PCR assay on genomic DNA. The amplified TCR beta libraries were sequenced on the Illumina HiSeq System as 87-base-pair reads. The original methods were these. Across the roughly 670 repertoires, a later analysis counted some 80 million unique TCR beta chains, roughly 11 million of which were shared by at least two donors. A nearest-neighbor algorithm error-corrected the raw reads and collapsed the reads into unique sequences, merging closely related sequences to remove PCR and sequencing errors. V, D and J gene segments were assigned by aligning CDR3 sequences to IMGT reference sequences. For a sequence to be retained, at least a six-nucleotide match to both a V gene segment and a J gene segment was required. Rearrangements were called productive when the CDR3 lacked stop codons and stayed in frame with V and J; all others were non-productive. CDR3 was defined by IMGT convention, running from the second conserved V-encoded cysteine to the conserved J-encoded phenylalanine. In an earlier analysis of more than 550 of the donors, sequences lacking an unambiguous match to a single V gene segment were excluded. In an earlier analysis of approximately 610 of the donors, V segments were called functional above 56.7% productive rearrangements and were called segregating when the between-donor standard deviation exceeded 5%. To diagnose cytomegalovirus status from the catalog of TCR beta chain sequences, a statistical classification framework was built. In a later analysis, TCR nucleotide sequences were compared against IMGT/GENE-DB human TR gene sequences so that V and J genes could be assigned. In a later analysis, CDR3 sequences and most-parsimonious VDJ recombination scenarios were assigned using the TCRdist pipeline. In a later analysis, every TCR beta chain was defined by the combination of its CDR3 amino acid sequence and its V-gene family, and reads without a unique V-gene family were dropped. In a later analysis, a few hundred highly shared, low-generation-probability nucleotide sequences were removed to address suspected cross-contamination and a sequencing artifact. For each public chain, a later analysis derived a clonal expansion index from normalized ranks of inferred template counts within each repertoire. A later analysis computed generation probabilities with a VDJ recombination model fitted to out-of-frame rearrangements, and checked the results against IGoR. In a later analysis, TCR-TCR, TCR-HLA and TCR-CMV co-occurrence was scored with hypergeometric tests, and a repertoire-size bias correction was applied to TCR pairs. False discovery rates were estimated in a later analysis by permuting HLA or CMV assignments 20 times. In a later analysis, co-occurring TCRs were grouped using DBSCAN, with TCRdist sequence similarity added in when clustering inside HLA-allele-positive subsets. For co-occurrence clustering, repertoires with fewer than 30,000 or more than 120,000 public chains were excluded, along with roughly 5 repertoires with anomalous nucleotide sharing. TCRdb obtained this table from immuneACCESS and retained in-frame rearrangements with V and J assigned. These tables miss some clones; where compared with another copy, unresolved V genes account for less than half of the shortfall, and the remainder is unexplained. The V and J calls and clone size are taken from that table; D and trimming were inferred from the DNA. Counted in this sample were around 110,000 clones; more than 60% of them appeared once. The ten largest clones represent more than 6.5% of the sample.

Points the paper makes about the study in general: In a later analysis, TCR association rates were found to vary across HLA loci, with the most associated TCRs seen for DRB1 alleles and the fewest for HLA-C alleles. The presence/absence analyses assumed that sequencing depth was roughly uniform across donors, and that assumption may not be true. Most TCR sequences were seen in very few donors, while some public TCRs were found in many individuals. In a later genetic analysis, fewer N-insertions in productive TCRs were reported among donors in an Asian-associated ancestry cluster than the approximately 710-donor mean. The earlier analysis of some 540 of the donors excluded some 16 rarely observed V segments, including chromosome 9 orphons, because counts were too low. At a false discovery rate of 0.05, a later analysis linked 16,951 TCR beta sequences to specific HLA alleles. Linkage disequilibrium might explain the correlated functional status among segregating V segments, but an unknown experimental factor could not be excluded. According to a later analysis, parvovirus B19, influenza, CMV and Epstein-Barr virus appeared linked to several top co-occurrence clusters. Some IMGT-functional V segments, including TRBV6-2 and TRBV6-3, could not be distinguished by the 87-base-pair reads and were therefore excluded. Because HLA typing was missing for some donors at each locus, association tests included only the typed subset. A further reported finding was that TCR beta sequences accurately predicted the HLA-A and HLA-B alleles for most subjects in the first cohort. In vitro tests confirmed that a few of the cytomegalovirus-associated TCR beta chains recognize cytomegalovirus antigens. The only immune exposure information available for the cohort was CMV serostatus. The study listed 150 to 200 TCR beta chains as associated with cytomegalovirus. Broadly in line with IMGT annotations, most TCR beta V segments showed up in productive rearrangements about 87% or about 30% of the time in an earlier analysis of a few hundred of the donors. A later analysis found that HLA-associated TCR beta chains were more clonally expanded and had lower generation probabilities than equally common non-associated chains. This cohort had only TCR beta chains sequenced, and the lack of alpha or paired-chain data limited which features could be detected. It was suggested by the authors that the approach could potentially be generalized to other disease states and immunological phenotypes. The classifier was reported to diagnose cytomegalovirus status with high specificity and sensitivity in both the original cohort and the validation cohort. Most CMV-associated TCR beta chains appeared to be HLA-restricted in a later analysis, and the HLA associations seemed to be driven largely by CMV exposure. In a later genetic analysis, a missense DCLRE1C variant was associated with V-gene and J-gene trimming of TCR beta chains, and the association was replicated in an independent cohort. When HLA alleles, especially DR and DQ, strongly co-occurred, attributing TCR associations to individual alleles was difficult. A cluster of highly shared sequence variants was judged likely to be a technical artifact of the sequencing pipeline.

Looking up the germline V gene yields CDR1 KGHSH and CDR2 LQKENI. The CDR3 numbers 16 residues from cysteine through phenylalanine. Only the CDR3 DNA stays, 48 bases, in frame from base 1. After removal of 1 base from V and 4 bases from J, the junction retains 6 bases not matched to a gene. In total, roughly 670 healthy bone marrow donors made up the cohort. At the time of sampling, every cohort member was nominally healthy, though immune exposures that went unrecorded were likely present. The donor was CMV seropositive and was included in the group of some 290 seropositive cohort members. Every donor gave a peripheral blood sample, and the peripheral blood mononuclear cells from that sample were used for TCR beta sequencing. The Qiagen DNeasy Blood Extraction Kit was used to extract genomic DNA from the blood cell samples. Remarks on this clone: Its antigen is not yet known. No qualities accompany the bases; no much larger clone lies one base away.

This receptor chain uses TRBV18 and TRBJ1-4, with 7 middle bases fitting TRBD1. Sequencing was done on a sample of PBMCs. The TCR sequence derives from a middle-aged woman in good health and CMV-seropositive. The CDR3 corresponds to CASSPRAGGYNEKLFF. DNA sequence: TGTGCCAGCTCACCACGCGCAGGGGGTTATAATGAAAAACTGTTTTTT.